The source of this TCR beta chain is a study of Ad26.COV2.S vaccination and SARS-CoV-2 variants. This CDR3 is built from 15 residues. The J segment lost 6 bases and the V segment lost 1 base, leaving 7 bases of the junction unmatched. The germline V gene has CDR1 SGHDT and CDR2 YYEEEE. General observations from the study: Analytic work on TCR breadth and depth might have understated the full extent of total T cell responses. Spike-specific TCR breadth in vaccine recipients exceeded that seen in placebo recipients.

A remark on this clone: Its antigen is unidentified.

The data were produced by immunoSEQ multiplex PCR, yet TCRdb's version contains in-frame clones alone and is incomplete. The table lists some 190,000 clones, roughly nine tenths of them singletons. V usage is TRBV5-6 and J usage is TRBJ2-7; 10 nucleotides match TRBD1. This TCR was sampled from a human donor who had recovered from COVID-19. The sequencing here drew on peripheral blood, taken after recovery from COVID-19. CDR3 amino acids: CASSLIGTGEGEQYF. The CDR3 DNA reads TGTGCCAGCAGCTTGATAGGGACAGGGGAAGGCGAGCAGTACTTC.